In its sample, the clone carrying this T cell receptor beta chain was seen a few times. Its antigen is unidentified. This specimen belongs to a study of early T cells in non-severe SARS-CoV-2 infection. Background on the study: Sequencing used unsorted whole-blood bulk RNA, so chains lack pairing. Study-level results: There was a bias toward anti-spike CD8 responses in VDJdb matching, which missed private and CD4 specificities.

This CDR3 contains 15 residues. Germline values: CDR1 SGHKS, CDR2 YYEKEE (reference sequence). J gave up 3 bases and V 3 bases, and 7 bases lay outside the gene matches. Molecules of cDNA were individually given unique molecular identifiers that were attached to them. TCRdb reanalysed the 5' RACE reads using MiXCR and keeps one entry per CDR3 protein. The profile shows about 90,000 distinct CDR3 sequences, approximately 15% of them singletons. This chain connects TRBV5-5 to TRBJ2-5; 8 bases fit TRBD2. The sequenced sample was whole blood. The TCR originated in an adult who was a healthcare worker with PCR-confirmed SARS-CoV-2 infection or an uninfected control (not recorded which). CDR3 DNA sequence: TGTGCCAGCAGCTGGTCCGGGACTAGAGAAGAGACCCAGTACTTC. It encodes CASSWSGTREETQYF.